A selection of T cell receptor beta chains follows, all from one sample in a study of lymphopenia after photon versus proton radiotherapy. Data came from immunoSEQ multiplex PCR; TCRdb stores just in-frame clones and leaves some out. The repertoire holds 70,000 or so clones, 85% to 95% seen once, with approximately 2% in the top ten. The input for sequencing was peripheral blood, taken from a patient treated with photon-based radiotherapy. All receptors derive from a woman aged 40 to 50 with cholangiocarcinoma. The CDR3 runs from the conserved cysteine through the conserved F or W. The order of the fields is V gene, CDR3 protein.

TRBV14 CASSQYHEQYF
TRBV4-3 CASSQAPGQGGYTF
TRBV29-1 CSSSRTDTQYF
TRBV20-1 CSASDKAGYTF
TRBV10-3 CAIRPTGNTEAFF
TRBV5-1 CASSLAGGQSEQYF
TRBV2 CASSEGLASYEQYF
TRBV28 CASRTLGTGARFSNQPQHF
TRBV7-3 CASSSVPGLAGGPLGELFF
TRBV9 CASSVTSALYNEQFF
TRBV19 CASSQFGTGGGNTEAFF
TRBV11-1 CASSSPPGRGGVHEQFF
TRBV11-2 CASSLGGGGYEQYF
TRBV10-1 CASSSDRGGTQYF
TRBV19 CASSIDGIDHSPLHF
TRBV10-3 CAIQGGEQYF
TRBV5-6 CASSSRGGQGNQPQHF
TRBV5-1 CASSPGLEAFF
TRBV19 CARGDRGHGYTF
TRBV5-6 CASSLGLKEAEAFF
TRBV11-1 CASSSLGVGGRGLGAFF
TRBV6-1 CASSRTGVPYEQYF
TRBV18 CASSPPSGTGNSKNIQYF
TRBV9 CASSPRGGKGYNEQFF
TRBV4-1 CASSQEGRRADTQYF
TRBV7-3 CASSLGPPETQYF
TRBV2 CASSDRARNEKLFF
TRBV18 CASSPPDRIYEQYF
TRBV10-3 CAISTQGTTGELFF
TRBV5-4 CASSLFGGGTPGNTIYF
TRBV4-3 CASSLKGHPFRGYTF
TRBV7-9 CASSPPRLGGHNNEQFF
TRBV29-1 CSVEGVDAGYTEAFF
TRBV6-1 CASSELIRGSEAFF
TRBV29-1 CSVEGGSGYEQYF
TRBV5-1 CASSLGTGVMNTEAFF
TRBV9 CASSPRGRANGYTF
TRBV19 CASRREENQPQHF
TRBV6-1 CASSEKTRGSEDLF
TRBV19 CASSWSHGQGIYEQYF
TRBV10-3 CAISEKTGLVLSGELFF
TRBV18 CASSPDQGKEQYF
TRBV21-1 CASSTGQGAYGYTF
TRBV4-1 CASSQLGTGRDVQYEQFF
TRBV15 CATSRDRGNEKLFF
TRBV13 CASSGGQPGELFF
TRBV6-1 CASSESGRAYEQYF
TRBV12-5 CASGPPGGGYTF
TRBV5-1 CASSLGTGGKETQYF
TRBV27 CASSRQGGRGEPQHF
TRBV19 CASKDSRNSNYGYTF
TRBV2 CASRKRPDSGNTIYF
TRBV10-2 CASSSLNQPQHF
TRBV7-9 CASSLGSRTTSGRVVEQFF
TRBV5-1 CASWAADRPYEQYF
TRBV5-1 CASSLVETQYF
TRBV7-3 CASSPAGGRMDNEQFF